A single sample is the source of the 20 T cell receptor beta chains below, sequenced in a study of cytomegalovirus exposure and HLA in healthy donors. The PCR was carried out with 60 Vbeta primers and 13 Jbeta primers. TCRdb keeps only in-frame clones here, not all; method: immunoSEQ multiplex PCR. This table has 100,000 to 150,000 clones, about 10% appearing once. The sequencing sample was made of PBMCs. The receptors were sampled from a woman aged 18-29 years in good health and CMV-seropositive.

In this sample, this clone turned up a few times. The chain links TRBV6-6 to TRBJ2-7; TRBD2 agrees at 9 bases. The CDR3 has 15 residues. Looked up from germline, CDR1 is MNHNY and CDR2 is SVGAGI (reference sequence). With 5 bases clipped from V and 0 bases from J, the junction kept 5 bases outside the gene matches. CDR3 DNA: TGTGCCAGCAGTACGACTAGCGGTAGCTCCTACGAGCAGTACTTC. It encodes CASSTTSGSSYEQYF.

This clone has more than one count but fewer than ten. Mismatch with germline at one junction end may stem from a read error. This rearrangement joins TRBV6-6 to TRBJ1-1; 7 positions agree with TRBD1. Looked up from germline, CDR1 is MNHNY and CDR2 is SVGAGI (reference sequence). The CDR3 length is 12 residues. CDR3 nucleotide sequence: TGTGCCACCAGTATTTGGGACAGTGAAGCTTTCTTT. It yields the protein CATSIWDSEAFF.

The table lists this clone with a few counts. The genes are TRBV6-4 and TRBJ2-1; no clear D gene. Germline CDR1 MRHNA, CDR2 SNTAGT. V was cut by 2 bases and J by 0 bases, with 8 bases left in between. There are 15 residues in the CDR3. The chain's CDR3 is CASSDGSSSYNEQFF. The CDR3 DNA reads TGTGCCAGCAGTGACGGATCTAGCTCCTACAATGAGCAGTTCTTC.

The V gene is TRBV10-3, the J gene TRBJ2-7; D is uncertain. Trimming removed 4 bases at V and 2 bases at J, with 6 bases between. Germline V gene sequence: CDR1 ENHRY, CDR2 SYGVKD. CDR3 length: 12 amino acids. The CDR3 region is CAISAGTYEQYF. The CDR3 DNA is TGTGCCATCAGTGCAGGAACCTACGAGCAGTACTTC.

The sample holds a few counts of this clone. In the same sample, other DNA sequences code for this CDR3. The rearrangement joins TRBV5-5 to TRBJ1-1; no definite D call. Deletions cut 0 bases from V and 2 bases from J, with 5 bases between. This CDR3 region has 13 residues. CDR1 is SGHKS and CDR2 is YYEKEE in the germline V gene (reference sequence). The CDR3 nucleotides read TGTGCCAGCAGCTTGGCGGGAAACACTGAAGCTTTCTTT. Protein: CASSLAGNTEAFF. The full variable domain, rest sourced from reference TRBV5-5 and TRBJ1-1, is DAGVTQSPTHLIKTRGQQVTLRCSPISGHKSVSWYQQVLGQGPQFIFQYYEKEERGRGNFPDRFSARQFPNYSSELNVNALLLGDSALYLCASSLAGNTEAFFGQGTRLTVV.

The chain uses TRBV15 and TRBJ1-5; weak D call: TRBD1 (6 bases). Germline CDR1 LNHNV, CDR2 YYDKDF (reference sequence). The CDR3 contains 15 residues. The V and J ends lost 4 bases and 7 bases respectively, with 17 bases between them. CDR3 sequence: CATSTEGGAGQPQHF. CDR3 coding DNA: TGTGCCACCAGCACGGAGGGGGGGGCCGGACAGCCCCAGCATTTT.

This clone was detected a few times. This chain joins TRBV25-1 and TRBJ2-5; TRBD1 matches at 7 bases. The CDR3 sequence is 15 residues long. Germline V CDR1 and CDR2: MGHDK, SYGVNS. The ends lost 4 bases at V and 2 bases at J; junction bases unmatched: 7. This CDR3 reads CASSATGTAQETQYF. The CDR3 DNA reads as TGTGCCAGCAGTGCTACCGGGACAGCACAAGAGACCCAGTACTTC.

This clone has just a few counts. The chain couples TRBV19 to TRBJ1-2; D ambiguous. Trimming removed 9 bases from V and 4 bases from J, with 24 bases in between. Looked up from germline, CDR1 is LNHDA and CDR2 is SQIVND (reference sequence). The CDR3 totals 16 residues. In DNA form, the CDR3 reads TGTGCCAGCAGAGATTCGGGGAATTCCGCAACCTATGGCTACACCTTC. This codes for CASRDSGNSATYGYTF. Based on the CDR3 plus reference TRBV19 and TRBJ1-2, the full variable domain is DGGITQSPKYLFRKEGQNVTLSCEQNLNHDAMYWYRQDPGQGLRLIYYSQIVNDFQKGDIAEGYSVSREKKESFPLTVTSAQKNPTAFYLCASRDSGNSATYGYTFGSGTRLTVV.

The V and J genes are TRBV28 and TRBJ1-4; D uncertain. V was shortened by 6 bases and J by 8 bases, with 16 bases between the two germline ends. Germline values: CDR1 MDHEN, CDR2 SYDVKM. The CDR3 sequence is 14 residues long. For the CDR3, the DNA is TGTGCCAGCAGATTTAGAGGGTCTTGGGAAAAACTGTTTTTT. Protein sequence: CASRFRGSWEKLFF.

This rearrangement joins TRBV5-4 to TRBJ1-1, with a possible D match to TRBD1 (5 bases). In germline, CDR1 is SGHNT, CDR2 YYREEE (reference sequence). This CDR3 is built from 16 residues. V gave up 1 base and J gave up 6 bases, with 19 bases separating them. CDR3 DNA sequence: TGTGCCAGCAGCTTGCCCCTGGGGGGTGGGCACCCTGAAGCTTTCTTT. The encoded protein is CASSLPLGGGHPEAFF.

This clone appeared a few times. The chain couples TRBV6-1 to TRBJ2-3, with 8 bases aligning to TRBD2. With V trimmed by 3 bases and J by 2 bases, 7 bases remained unmatched. This CDR3 is 16 amino acids long. Germline CDR1 reads MNHNS; CDR2 reads SASEGT. The CDR3 DNA sequence: TGTGCCAGCAGTGACGTGGCGGGAGGCGCCACAGATACGCAGTATTTT. This translates into CASSDVAGGATDTQYF.

This chain uses TRBV10-1 with TRBJ2-7, with 9 bases that match TRBD1. V was clipped by 10 bases and J by 5 bases; unmatched bases: 6. The V gene's germline CDR1 is WNHNN and CDR2 SYGVQD (reference sequence). This CDR3 is 12 amino acids long. The CDR3 reads CATTGGTDEQYF. In nucleotides, the CDR3 is TGCGCCACGACAGGGGGAACCGACGAGCAGTACTTC.

The rearrangement links TRBV27 to TRBJ2-1; a possible D gene is TRBD1 (6 bases). The CDR3 has 14 residues. Germline lookup yields CDR1 MNHEY and CDR2 SMNVEV (reference sequence). Deletions cut 3 bases from V and 6 bases from J, with 12 bases between. The CDR3 here is CASSFSLGGNEQFF. In DNA form, the CDR3 reads TGTGCCAGCAGTTTCTCCCTAGGGGGCAATGAGCAGTTCTTC.

This clone was counted only a few times. The gene calls are TRBV15 and TRBJ2-7; 9 nucleotides agree with TRBD2. V lost 6 bases, J lost 2 bases, and 5 bases stayed unmatched. CDR3 length: 14 residues. The germline gives CDR1 LNHNV, CDR2 YYDKDF (reference sequence). The CDR3 bases are TGTGCCACCAGGAGTTCTAGCGGGACCTACGAGCAGTACTTC. Protein: CATRSSSGTYEQYF. Using reference TRBV15 and TRBJ2-7 for the parts outside the CDR3, the full variable domain is DAMVIQNPRYQVTQFGKPVTLSCSQTLNHNVMYWYQQKSSQAPKLLFHYYDKDFNNEADTPDNFQSRRPNTSFCFLDIRSPGLGDTAMYLCATRSSSGTYEQYFGPGTRLTVT.

A few counts support this clone. This chain joins TRBV19 and TRBJ2-5; D possibly corresponds to TRBD2 (6 bases). V dropped 1 base and J dropped 3 bases, with 6 bases sitting between them. Per germline, CDR1 LNHDA and CDR2 SQIVND (reference sequence). The CDR3 length is 13 residues. CDR3: CASSIGGEETQYF. CDR3 coding DNA: TGTGCCAGTAGTATAGGGGGGGAAGAGACCCAGTACTTC.

This clone was detected a few times. The chain uses TRBV27 and TRBJ1-2; possibly TRBD1 for D (6 bases). V was cut by 4 bases and J by 7 bases, with 16 bases left in between. CDR1 MNHEY and CDR2 SMNVEV come from the germline V gene (reference sequence). The CDR3 has 14 residues. The CDR3 here is CASSSSTGRLGYTF. The CDR3 bases are TGTGCCAGCAGTTCCTCAACAGGGAGACTTGGCTACACCTTC.

This clone showed up just a few times. The CDR3 here is CASSLALSSGSGETQYF. CDR3 sequence (DNA): TGCGCCAGCAGCTTGGCCTTGTCTAGCGGGAGTGGGGAGACCCAGTACTTC. This chain joins TRBV5-1 and TRBJ2-5; 10 positions agree with TRBD2. The CDR3 is made up of 17 amino acids. Germline CDR1 and CDR2: SGHRS and YFSETQ. Trimming cost V 0 bases and J 5 bases; bases outside gene matches: 10.

The CDR3, as DNA: TGTGCCAGCAGTTCCACAGGGGAAAACGAGCAGTACTTC. Its protein product is CASSSTGENEQYF. The chain joins TRBV25-1 to TRBJ2-7, with 7 bases fitting TRBD1. CDR1 is MGHDK, CDR2 SYGVNS, per germline. Trimming removed 5 bases from V and 5 bases from J; junction bases left unmatched: 6. This CDR3 spans 13 amino acids.

The gene calls are TRBV19 and TRBJ1-2, with 9 bases fitting TRBD1. V lost 5 bases, J lost 10 bases, and 8 bases stayed unmatched. This CDR3 comprises 13 residues. In germline, CDR1 is LNHDA, CDR2 SQIVND (reference sequence). The CDR3 here is CASSWGQGRDYTF. The DNA for the CDR3 is TGTGCCAGTAGTTGGGGACAGGGTCGTGACTACACCTTC.

The genes are TRBV5-1 and TRBJ1-4; D possibly corresponds to TRBD1 (6 bases). The ends were cut back, 1 base at V and 5 bases at J, with 15 bases in the middle. CDR3 size: 16 residues. The germline V gene has CDR1 SGHRS and CDR2 YFSETQ. In DNA, the CDR3 is TGCGCCAGCAGCTTGCAGCAGACAGGCCTAAATGAAAAACTGTTTTTT. Translation: CASSLQQTGLNEKLFF.